Listed here are 20 T cell receptor beta chains from one sample, sequenced in a study of blood T cell repertoires in COVID-19. Only in-frame clones appear in the TCRdb table, and some are missing; sequencing was by immunoSEQ multiplex PCR. The repertoire consists of roughly 50,000 clones, with roughly 85% occurring once and the leading ten covering about 6%. Material for sequencing was peripheral blood. Receptors originate from a man in his sixties with acute or convalescent COVID-19.

The V call is TRBV7-9, the J call TRBJ2-1; 9 bases are a match to TRBD2. The germline V gene encodes CDR1 SEHNR and CDR2 FQNEAQ (reference sequence). V lost 5 bases and J lost 4; bases outside the gene matches: 9. This CDR3 has 16 amino acids. The DNA for the CDR3 is TGTGCCAGCAGCCCCAGACTAGCGGTCTCGTACAATGAGCAGTTCTTC. Residues: CASSPRLAVSYNEQFF.

The V call is TRBV28, the J call TRBJ1-3; maybe TRBD1 (5 bases). The CDR3 is 14 amino acids. Germline CDR1 and CDR2: MDHEN and SYDVKM. V was shortened by 5 bases and J by 4 bases, with 12 bases between the two germline ends. The CDR3 protein is CASSPGDLGNTIYF. The DNA for the CDR3 is TGTGCCAGCAGTCCGGGGGACTTAGGAAACACCATATATTTT.

The V call is TRBV7-2, the J call TRBJ2-5; D possibly corresponds to TRBD2 (5 bases). V lost 1 base and J 2 bases, leaving 17 bases between the germline ends. The CDR3 spans 17 residues. Germline lookup yields CDR1 SGHTA and CDR2 FQGNSA. In nucleotides, the CDR3 is TGTGCCAGCAGCTTAGGGGCCCTAGGAGGTGGTCAAGAGACCCAGTACTTC. It yields the protein CASSLGALGGGQETQYF.

V and J are TRBV7-3 and TRBJ1-1; D perhaps matches TRBD1 (6 bases). This CDR3 has 15 residues. Trimming took off 5 bases at V and 1 base at J, with 14 bases between the two ends. CDR1 is SGHTA, CDR2 FQGTGA, per germline. The CDR3 coding sequence is TGTGCCAGCAGCCCTGCCCCGGACAGGAACACTGAAGCTTTCTTT. Protein: CASSPAPDRNTEAFF.

CDR3 DNA: TGTGCCAGCAGCCGACAGGGGGCAGGGAATTCACCCCTCCACTTT. Translation gives CASSRQGAGNSPLHF. The chain joins TRBV6-6 to TRBJ1-6; 10 bases match TRBD1. Germline trimming cut 6 bases from V and 7 bases from J; bases unmatched to any gene: 6. The CDR3 sequence is 15 residues long. Germline V gives CDR1 MNHNY, CDR2 SVGAGI (reference sequence).

The V gene is TRBV28, the J gene TRBJ1-1, with D possibly TRBD1 on 6 matching bases. The CDR3 has 13 amino acids. CDR1 and CDR2 (germline): MDHEN, SYDVKM. The chain's CDR3 is CVAVGQMNTEAFF. CDR3 DNA: TGTGTGGCGGTCGGACAGATGAACACTGAAGCTTTCTTT. Full variable domain (remainder filled in from reference TRBV28 and TRBJ1-1): DVKVTQSSRYLVKRTGEKVFLECVQDMDHENMFWYRQDPGLGLRLIYFSYDVKMKEKGDIPEGYSVSREKKERFSLILESASTNQTSMYLCVAVGQMNTEAFFGQGTRLTVV.

The chain combines TRBV7-3 with TRBJ2-2; D perhaps matches TRBD1 (5 bases). V was trimmed by 2 bases and J by 1 base, leaving 11 bases between them. Germline V gene lookup returns CDR1 SGHTA and CDR2 FQGTGA. CDR3 size: 16 residues. CDR3 sequence reads: CASSLFGQMNTGELFF. The CDR3, as DNA: TGTGCCAGCAGCTTATTTGGACAAATGAACACCGGGGAGCTGTTTTTT.

This chain connects TRBV7-9 to TRBJ2-5, with 7 bases matching TRBD1. CDR3 length: 14 amino acids. Germline CDR1 SEHNR, CDR2 FQNEAQ (reference sequence). With V trimmed by 1 base and J by 3 bases, 2 bases remained unmatched. The CDR3 protein is CASSLDRGKETQYF. The CDR3 bases are TGTGCCAGCAGCTTAGACAGGGGAAAAGAGACCCAGTACTTC.

The chain combines TRBV19 with TRBJ2-7, with D possibly matching TRBD1 (6 bases). Germline CDR1 is LNHDA and CDR2 is SQIVND (reference sequence). Deletions cut 5 bases from V and 3 bases from J, with 11 bases between. The CDR3 consists of 13 residues. CDR3 sequence: CASSSRGYYEQYF. Here the CDR3 DNA reads TGTGCCAGTAGTTCCAGGGGTTACTACGAGCAGTACTTC.

This clone appeared a single time. This chain joins TRBV7-8 and TRBJ1-1; 7 nucleotides align to TRBD1. Germline trimming cut 0 bases from V and 6 bases from J; bases unmatched to any gene: 4. The CDR3 is 14 residues long. Germline CDR1 reads SGHVS; CDR2 reads FQNEAQ. As DNA, the CDR3 is TGTGCCAGCAGCTTAGCAGACAGGGTGTCTGAAGCTTTCTTT. Translating it yields CASSLADRVSEAFF.

This rearrangement joins TRBV5-1 to TRBJ1-4, with 8 bases fitting TRBD1. This CDR3 has 14 amino acids. After removal of 2 bases from V and 8 bases from J, the junction contained 5 bases not matched to a gene. In germline, CDR1 is SGHRS, CDR2 YFSETQ. CDR3: CASSFGQGGEKLFF. The CDR3 DNA reads TGCGCCAGCAGCTTCGGACAGGGAGGCGAAAAACTGTTTTTT.

This clone appeared once. V usage is TRBV27 and J usage is TRBJ1-2, with D maybe TRBD1 (5 bases). This CDR3 has 14 amino acids. Germline V gene lookup returns CDR1 MNHEY and CDR2 SMNVEV (reference sequence). V was shortened by 5 bases and J by 4 bases, with 14 bases between the two germline ends. The CDR3 reads CASSPDGTTYGYTF. The CDR3 nucleotides are TGTGCCAGCAGTCCGGACGGGACTACCTATGGCTACACCTTC.

This clone was seen a single time. The junction departs from the called germline gene at one end, perhaps through a read error. This chain links TRBV5-5 with TRBJ2-7; 9 positions match TRBD1. Germline CDR1 and CDR2: SGHKS and YYEKEE (reference sequence). This CDR3 spans 15 amino acids. The DNA for the CDR3 is TGTGCCGGCAGCCTATCCGGGACAGGGTCCTACGAGCAGTACTTC. Its protein is CAGSLSGTGSYEQYF.

The chain uses TRBV6-1 and TRBJ1-3; D ambiguous. V was pared by 1 base and J by 0 bases, with 4 bases between. Germline lookup yields CDR1 MNHNS and CDR2 SASEGT. The CDR3 contains 14 residues. CDR3 coding DNA: TGTGCCAGCAGTGAAGTATACTCTGGAAACACCATATATTTT. Protein product: CASSEVYSGNTIYF.

This clone has a handful of counts. The chain joins TRBV28 to TRBJ2-7, with TRBD1 matching over 8 bases. Trimming cost V 5 bases and J 4 bases; bases outside gene matches: 7. The CDR3 runs 14 residues. Germline CDR1 MDHEN, CDR2 SYDVKM. This chain's CDR3 is CASSHDRGGYEQYF. The CDR3 region has the DNA TGTGCCAGCAGTCATGACAGGGGTGGTTACGAGCAGTACTTC.

This chain links TRBV7-3 with TRBJ2-3, with D perhaps TRBD2 (5 bases). The CDR3 covers 14 residues. V shed 3 bases and J shed 6 bases, with 13 bases lying between them. CDR1 is SGHTA, CDR2 FQGTGA, per germline. Here the CDR3 DNA reads TGTGCCAGCAGCTTCCGGGCCCGCGGGGATACGCAGTATTTT. Its protein is CASSFRARGDTQYF.

The chain joins TRBV6-4 to TRBJ2-3; no reliable D call. CDR1 is MRHNA and CDR2 is SNTAGT in the germline V gene. This CDR3 has 14 residues. With 1 base removed from V and 4 bases from J, the gap between germline ends came to 9 bases. This CDR3 reads CASSDFARSDTQYF. As DNA, the CDR3 is TGTGCCAGCAGTGACTTCGCCAGGTCAGATACGCAGTATTTT.

CDR3 nucleotides: TGTGCCAGCAACTCGGGGGGCGGCGGTCAGCCCCAGCATTTT. Amino acids: CASNSGGGGQPQHF. This chain joins TRBV27 and TRBJ1-5, with a tentative D call TRBD1 (6 bases). The germline gives CDR1 MNHEY, CDR2 SMNVEV (reference sequence). V lost 7 bases and J 6 bases, leaving 16 bases between the germline ends. This CDR3 region has 14 residues.

The rearrangement uses TRBV12-2 and TRBJ2-2; the table's TRBD1 call for D was not verified on the DNA. TRBV12-2 is labeled a pseudogene. The CDR3 covers 19 residues. This CDR3 reads CASRFREGAVKSNTGELFF. CDR3 bases: TGTGCAAGTCGCTTTAGGGAAGGGGCGGTAAAATCGAACACCGGGGAGCTGTTTTTT.

This clone came up once. V is TRBV15 and J is TRBJ2-7, with a tentative D call TRBD2 (6 bases). V lost 0 bases, J lost 3 bases, and 12 bases lay in between. This CDR3 spans 15 amino acids. In germline, CDR1 is LNHNV, CDR2 YYDKDF (reference sequence). This CDR3 is CATSRDIGGSYEQYF. CDR3 nucleotide sequence: TGTGCCACCAGCAGAGATATTGGGGGGAGCTACGAGCAGTACTTC.